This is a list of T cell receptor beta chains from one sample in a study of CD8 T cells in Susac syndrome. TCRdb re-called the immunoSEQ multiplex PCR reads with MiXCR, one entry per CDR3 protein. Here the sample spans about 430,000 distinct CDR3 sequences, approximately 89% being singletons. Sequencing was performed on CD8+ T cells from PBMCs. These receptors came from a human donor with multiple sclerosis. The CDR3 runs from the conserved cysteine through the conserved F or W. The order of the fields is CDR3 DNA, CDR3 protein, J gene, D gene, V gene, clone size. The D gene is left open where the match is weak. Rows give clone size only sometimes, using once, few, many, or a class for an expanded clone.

CDR3 DNA: TGTGCCAGCAGTTTATCCCAGGGGTCCTACGAGCAGTACTTC
CDR3 protein: CASSLSQGSYEQYF
J gene: TRBJ2-7
D gene: .
V gene: TRBV27
clone size: .

CDR3 DNA: TGTGCCAGCTGGGACGGGGAGCTGTTTTTT
CDR3 protein: CASWDGELFF
J gene: TRBJ2-2
D gene: .
V gene: TRBV7-9
clone size: .

CDR3 DNA: TGTGCCATCAGTGAGGAGGCAAACCAAGAGACCCAGTACTTC
CDR3 protein: CAISEEANQETQYF
J gene: TRBJ2-5
D gene: .
V gene: TRBV10-3
clone size: .

CDR3 DNA: TGTGCCACCAGGGCTAGCGCCTACAATGAGCAGTTCTTC
CDR3 protein: CATRASAYNEQFF
J gene: TRBJ2-1
D gene: .
V gene: TRBV15
clone size: .

CDR3 DNA: TGCGCCAGCAGCCAAGAATTTCAGGGGACCGGGGAGCTGTTTTTT
CDR3 protein: CASSQEFQGTGELFF
J gene: TRBJ2-2
D gene: .
V gene: TRBV4-1
clone size: once

CDR3 DNA: TGTGCCAGCAGCCAAGACGTAGACTCCTACAATGAGCAGTTCTTC
CDR3 protein: CASSQDVDSYNEQFF
J gene: TRBJ2-1
D gene: .
V gene: TRBV4-2
clone size: .

CDR3 DNA: TGTGCCAGCAGTTTGGCTAGCGTCACCTACGAGCAGTACTTC
CDR3 protein: CASSLASVTYEQYF
J gene: TRBJ2-7
D gene: .
V gene: TRBV6-6
clone size: .

CDR3 DNA: TGCAGTGCTAGGGACCTCGGCCTTACCTACAATGAGCAGTTCTTC
CDR3 protein: CSARDLGLTYNEQFF
J gene: TRBJ2-1
D gene: .
V gene: TRBV20-1
clone size: .

CDR3 DNA: TGTGCCTGGAACAGGGGAATTAATGAAAAACTGTTTTTT
CDR3 protein: CAWNRGINEKLFF
J gene: TRBJ1-4
D gene: TRBD1
V gene: TRBV30
clone size: .

CDR3 DNA: TGTGCCAGCAGGGCGATCGGACTAGTCTACGAGCAGTACTTC
CDR3 protein: CASRAIGLVYEQYF
J gene: TRBJ2-7
D gene: TRBD2
V gene: TRBV27
clone size: .

CDR3 DNA: TGTGCCAGCAGCGAGCGGGGTCAGCCCCAGCATTTT
CDR3 protein: CASSERGQPQHF
J gene: TRBJ1-5
D gene: .
V gene: TRBV27
clone size: .

CDR3 DNA: TGTGCCAGCAGTTACGAAGGGTGGACTGAAGCTTTCTTT
CDR3 protein: CASSYEGWTEAFF
J gene: TRBJ1-1
D gene: .
V gene: TRBV6-2/TRBV6-3
clone size: .

CDR3 DNA: TGTGCCAGTACCGGGGGATGGGACAGAAATCAGCCCCAGCATTTT
CDR3 protein: CASTGGWDRNQPQHF
J gene: TRBJ1-5
D gene: TRBD1
V gene: TRBV19
clone size: .

CDR3 DNA: TGTGCCAGCGACCACAGGGTCACAGGGTACGAGCAGTACTTC
CDR3 protein: CASDHRVTGYEQYF
J gene: TRBJ2-7
D gene: .
V gene: TRBV5-5
clone size: .

CDR3 DNA: TGTGCCAGCCTGACACTAGCGGGATCGGGGGAGGAGACCCAGTACTTC
CDR3 protein: CASLTLAGSGEETQYF
J gene: TRBJ2-5
D gene: TRBD2
V gene: TRBV6-1
clone size: .

CDR3 DNA: TGCAGCGTTGTCAAAGGAGGCACTGAAGCTTTCTTT
CDR3 protein: CSVVKGGTEAFF
J gene: TRBJ1-1
D gene: .
V gene: TRBV29-1
clone size: .

CDR3 DNA: TGTGCCAGCAGCTTAGAAGGGGGGACAGATACGCAGTATTTT
CDR3 protein: CASSLEGGTDTQYF
J gene: TRBJ2-3
D gene: .
V gene: TRBV7-9
clone size: few

CDR3 DNA: TGTGCCAGCAGTCCTACCGCGGGACCTCGGCGGACTGAAGCTTTCTTT
CDR3 protein: CASSPTAGPRRTEAFF
J gene: TRBJ1-1
D gene: .
V gene: TRBV6-1
clone size: .

CDR3 DNA: TGTGCCAGCAGTTTAGGGGGCGCGGGGAATAGCAATCAGCCCCAGCATTTT
CDR3 protein: CASSLGGAGNSNQPQHF
J gene: TRBJ1-5
D gene: .
V gene: TRBV12-3/TRBV12-4
clone size: .

CDR3 DNA: TGTGCCAGCAGTATGCCTAGCTTGGATACGCAGTATTTT
CDR3 protein: CASSMPSLDTQYF
J gene: TRBJ2-3
D gene: .
V gene: TRBV6-1
clone size: .

CDR3 DNA: TGTGCCAGCAGTTTTTCTGGACAGGGGGCCTACGAGCAGTACTTC
CDR3 protein: CASSFSGQGAYEQYF
J gene: TRBJ2-7
D gene: TRBD1
V gene: TRBV27
clone size: few

CDR3 DNA: TGTGCCAGCAGTTTGGTTAATGCTGAAGCTTTCTTT
CDR3 protein: CASSLVNAEAFF
J gene: TRBJ1-1
D gene: .
V gene: TRBV12-3/TRBV12-4
clone size: .

CDR3 DNA: TGTGCCAGCAGTTTAGGGGACCCCTACAATGAGCAGTTCTTC
CDR3 protein: CASSLGDPYNEQFF
J gene: TRBJ2-1
D gene: .
V gene: TRBV12-3/TRBV12-4
clone size: .

CDR3 DNA: TGTGCCAGCAGTTATACGACGAACACTGAAGCTTTCTTT
CDR3 protein: CASSYTTNTEAFF
J gene: TRBJ1-1
D gene: .
V gene: TRBV6-5
clone size: .

CDR3 DNA: TGTGCCAGCAGTCTCCAGGGTCCTAACTATGGCTACACCTTC
CDR3 protein: CASSLQGPNYGYTF
J gene: TRBJ1-2
D gene: .
V gene: TRBV28
clone size: .

CDR3 DNA: TGTGCCAGCAGCACCCACAGGGAGCCCACTGAAGCTTTCTTT
CDR3 protein: CASSTHREPTEAFF
J gene: TRBJ1-1
D gene: .
V gene: TRBV28
clone size: .

CDR3 DNA: TGTGCCAGCAGCTTAGTCGCGGGGTCAAACTACGAGCAGTACTTC
CDR3 protein: CASSLVAGSNYEQYF
J gene: TRBJ2-7
D gene: .
V gene: TRBV11-2
clone size: .

CDR3 DNA: TGCAGCGTTGAACTGGACAGGCCCTACGAGCAGTACTTC
CDR3 protein: CSVELDRPYEQYF
J gene: TRBJ2-7
D gene: TRBD1
V gene: TRBV29-1
clone size: .

CDR3 DNA: TGTGCCAGCAGTGAGGGCCTAGGAGCGGAGACCCAGTACTTC
CDR3 protein: CASSEGLGAETQYF
J gene: TRBJ2-5
D gene: .
V gene: TRBV25-1
clone size: once

CDR3 DNA: TGTGCCAGCAGTTTCGATCAGGGCAGGTTCTCCTTGCCCTACAATGAGCAGTTCTTC
CDR3 protein: CASSFDQGRFSLPYNEQFF
J gene: TRBJ2-1
D gene: .
V gene: TRBV12-3/TRBV12-4
clone size: .

CDR3 DNA: TGCAGTGCAGAGACCGGGACATTTGATGAAAAACTGTTTTTT
CDR3 protein: CSAETGTFDEKLFF
J gene: TRBJ1-4
D gene: .
V gene: TRBV20-1
clone size: .

CDR3 DNA: TGCGCCAGCAGCTTGGCCCATGGGACTGAAGCTTTCTTT
CDR3 protein: CASSLAHGTEAFF
J gene: TRBJ1-1
D gene: .
V gene: TRBV5-1
clone size: .

CDR3 DNA: TGCAGTGCTAGAGGACCCCTAAAGAACATTCAGTACTTC
CDR3 protein: CSARGPLKNIQYF
J gene: TRBJ2-4
D gene: .
V gene: TRBV20-1
clone size: once

CDR3 DNA: TGTGCCTGGAGTGGGGCCAGCTCCTACGAGCAGTACTTC
CDR3 protein: CAWSGASSYEQYF
J gene: TRBJ2-7
D gene: .
V gene: TRBV30
clone size: .

CDR3 DNA: TGTGCCAGCAGTTCCCGACAGGGGCCCAAACTTAGCACAGATACGCAGTATTTT
CDR3 protein: CASSSRQGPKLSTDTQYF
J gene: TRBJ2-3
D gene: TRBD1
V gene: TRBV27
clone size: .

CDR3 DNA: TGCGCCAGCAGCTTACAGGGGTTTAGCACAGATACGCAGTATTTT
CDR3 protein: CASSLQGFSTDTQYF
J gene: TRBJ2-3
D gene: TRBD1
V gene: TRBV5-1
clone size: once

CDR3 DNA: TGTGCCAGCAGCTTGGGGAGGACCCAAACAAATTTT
CDR3 protein: CASSLGRTQTNF
J gene: TRBJ2-3
D gene: .
V gene: TRBV5-6
clone size: .

CDR3 DNA: TGTGCCAGTAAGACAGGGGGAGTGCAGTTCTTC
CDR3 protein: CASKTGGVQFF
J gene: TRBJ2-1
D gene: TRBD1
V gene: TRBV12-3/TRBV12-4
clone size: .

CDR3 DNA: TGTGCCAGCAGCCGGACAGACTCTGGAAACACCATATATTTT
CDR3 protein: CASSRTDSGNTIYF
J gene: TRBJ1-3
D gene: .
V gene: TRBV6-1
clone size: .

CDR3 DNA: TGTGCCAGCAGTGTGGGTGGCGGGGAGCTGTTTTTT
CDR3 protein: CASSVGGGELFF
J gene: TRBJ2-2
D gene: .
V gene: TRBV27
clone size: few

CDR3 DNA: TGCGCCAGCAGCTTGGGTGAGGGCGGCATTCAGTACTTC
CDR3 protein: CASSLGEGGIQYF
J gene: TRBJ2-4
D gene: .
V gene: TRBV5-1
clone size: .

CDR3 DNA: TGTGCCAGCAATTACCTCGGAAACACCATATATTTT
CDR3 protein: CASNYLGNTIYF
J gene: TRBJ1-3
D gene: .
V gene: TRBV12-3/TRBV12-4
clone size: .

CDR3 DNA: TGCAGTGCTAGACGGGCGGGGTACTACAATGAGCAGTTCTTC
CDR3 protein: CSARRAGYYNEQFF
J gene: TRBJ2-1
D gene: .
V gene: TRBV20-1
clone size: .

CDR3 DNA: TGTGCCAGCAGTGAAGCGGTAGGGTATAGCAATCAGCCCCAGCATTTT
CDR3 protein: CASSEAVGYSNQPQHF
J gene: TRBJ1-5
D gene: .
V gene: TRBV6-1
clone size: .

CDR3 DNA: TGTGCCAGCAGTCCGGGGACGGTAAACTATGGCTACACCTTC
CDR3 protein: CASSPGTVNYGYTF
J gene: TRBJ1-2
D gene: .
V gene: TRBV27
clone size: .

CDR3 DNA: TGTGCCAGCAGCTTTAGCGGGAGTCCCTACAATGAGCAGTTCTTC
CDR3 protein: CASSFSGSPYNEQFF
J gene: TRBJ2-1
D gene: TRBD2
V gene: TRBV27
clone size: .

CDR3 DNA: TGTGCCAGCAGTTTCTCGACAGACTCCTACGAGCAGTACTTC
CDR3 protein: CASSFSTDSYEQYF
J gene: TRBJ2-7
D gene: .
V gene: TRBV27
clone size: .

CDR3 DNA: TGTGCCAGCAGCTGGGCAGGACTAGCGGGGGACACCGGGGAGCTGTTTTTT
CDR3 protein: CASSWAGLAGDTGELFF
J gene: TRBJ2-2
D gene: TRBD2
V gene: TRBV7-9
clone size: .

CDR3 DNA: TGTGCCAGCAGCCAACGGACTTACCAAGAGACCCAGTACTTC
CDR3 protein: CASSQRTYQETQYF
J gene: TRBJ2-5
D gene: .
V gene: TRBV5-5
clone size: .

CDR3 DNA: TGCGCCAGCAGCTTGATAGGGTATCAGCCCCAGCATTTT
CDR3 protein: CASSLIGYQPQHF
J gene: TRBJ1-5
D gene: .
V gene: TRBV5-1
clone size: .

CDR3 DNA: TGTGCCAGCAGCTTTGAAGTTTTAGGGGAGGCGAACACTGAAGCTTTCTTT
CDR3 protein: CASSFEVLGEANTEAFF
J gene: TRBJ1-1
D gene: .
V gene: TRBV11-3
clone size: .